This T cell receptor beta chain was found in a study of quantifying T cell responses using KT2 cells. Study as a whole: Reverse transcription used primers in the TCR alpha and beta constant regions.

This clonotype was counted at least ten times. An oligo carrying a UMI was ligated to the cDNA 3' end. The first PCR ran roughly 4 cycles with an equimolar RC1.1 and RC1.2 beta primer mix. TCRdb redid the calling of the UMI-ligation and nested PCR reads with MiXCR, one entry per CDR3 protein. The repertoire holds 25,000 to 35,000 distinct CDR3 sequences, with 7.3% as singletons. This CDR3 spans 15 amino acids. V was trimmed by 7 bases and J by 5 bases, leaving 17 bases between them. CDR1 and CDR2 from the germline V gene are SGHVT and SQSDAQ. The V and J genes are TRBV7-4 and TRBJ1-4, with D possibly being TRBD1 (5 bases). Material for sequencing was PBMCs spiked with cells of the T cell clone KT2. The TCR sequence derives from a human donor. This chain's CDR3 is CASTSLRDLNEKLFF. DNA for the CDR3: TGTGCCAGCACCTCCTTGCGGGACCTGAATGAAAAACTGTTTTTT. The variable domain in full, with the rest retrieved from reference TRBV7-4 and TRBJ1-4, is GAGVSQSPRYKVAKRGRDVALRCDSISGHVTLYWYRQTLGQGSEVLTYSQSDAQRDKSGRPSGRFSAERPERSVSTLKIQRTEQGDSAVYLCASTSLRDLNEKLFFGSGTQLSVL.